The rows below give T cell receptor beta chains drawn from one sample of a study of shared T cell receptors in the human thymus. Repertoires were generated with immunoSEQ multiplex PCR, while TCRdb's copy carries only in-frame clones and drops some. The sample carries more than 550,000 clones, about 87% recorded once. These data were likewise used in another study, on human thymus T cells.

The specimen was thymocytes. Receptors originate from a boy under two years old with a congenital heart defect. Both conserved end residues are part of each CDR3. Fields, in order: clone size, V gene, CDR3 protein. Some rows have no size entry. The others give once, few or many, or a class for an expanded clone.

abundance: .
v_gene: TRBV28
CDR3aa: CASRNPPATGCGEQFF

abundance: .
v_gene: TRBV5-1
CDR3aa: CASSLPPGGVDEQFF

abundance: .
v_gene: TRBV12-2
CDR3aa: CASRLAGTGGGNQPQHF

abundance: .
v_gene: TRBV7-9
CDR3aa: CASTPGVLDRGSNEQFF

abundance: .
v_gene: TRBV19
CDR3aa: CASRRWVGQPQHF

abundance: .
v_gene: TRBV2
CDR3aa: CASRFGGWSSEQYF

abundance: .
v_gene: TRBV4-2
CDR3aa: CASSQVGPPGAYNEQFF

abundance: .
v_gene: TRBV19
CDR3aa: CASTPDTWGTDTQYF

abundance: .
v_gene: TRBV5-6
CDR3aa: CASSLGSGLYTEAFF

abundance: once
v_gene: TRBV28
CDR3aa: CASSLRGGNQPQHF